These T cell receptor beta chains were read from a single sample in a study of T cell responses to AZD1222 COVID-19 vaccine. Assay: immunoSEQ multiplex PCR; the TCRdb copy retains only in-frame clones and omits some. The table lists some 150,000 clones, approximately 93% of them singletons. The sequencing here drew on peripheral blood, taken on day 0 of MenACWY control vaccination. Receptors were obtained from an adult in good health. CDR3s include the opening cysteine and the closing phenylalanine or tryptophan. The order of the fields is J gene, D gene, clone size, CDR3 length, V gene, CDR3 DNA, CDR3 protein. A D gene is named only where the DNA matches it firmly. Clone size is given for some rows only: seen once, a few or many times, or a class if the clone is expanded.

J: TRBJ1-5
D: TRBD1
size: -
length: 14
V: TRBV2
DNA: TGTGCCAGCAGGGCGACAGGGCCGAATCAGCCCCAGCATTTT
CDR3: CASRATGPNQPQHF

J: TRBJ1-5
D: TRBD1
size: -
length: 15
V: TRBV2
DNA: TGTGCCAGCAGTGGACAGGGCTGGGGCAATCAGCCCCAGCATTTT
CDR3: CASSGQGWGNQPQHF

J: TRBJ1-2
D: -
size: -
length: 13
V: TRBV15
DNA: TGTGCCACCTCGACCCAGACCAACTATGGCTACACCTTC
CDR3: CATSTQTNYGYTF

J: TRBJ1-5
D: -
size: -
length: 14
V: TRBV28
DNA: TGTGCCAGCGCCAAGGATCAGACCAATCAGCCCCAGCATTTT
CDR3: CASAKDQTNQPQHF

J: TRBJ2-1
D: -
size: -
length: 11
V: TRBV20-1
DNA: TGCAGTGCCGGGAAAGACAATGAGCAGTTCTTC
CDR3: CSAGKDNEQFF

J: TRBJ2-5
D: TRBD1
size: -
length: 14
V: TRBV5-8
DNA: TGTGCCAGCAGGTTGACAGGGGGCCGGGAGACCCAGTACTTC
CDR3: CASRLTGGRETQYF

J: TRBJ1-2
D: -
size: -
length: 12
V: TRBV5-1
DNA: TGCGCCAGCAGCTCTAGTATCGATGGCTACACCTTC
CDR3: CASSSSIDGYTF

J: TRBJ1-1
D: -
size: -
length: 13
V: TRBV5-1
DNA: TGCGCCAGCAGCTTGGATCTACCCAGAGAAGCTTTCTTT
CDR3: CASSLDLPREAFF

J: TRBJ1-1
D: TRBD1
size: once
length: 15
V: TRBV15
DNA: TGTGCCACCAGCAGAGTGGGGAGTCGGAACAGGGGGCTCGGCTTT
CDR3: CATSRVGSRNRGLGF

J: TRBJ1-1
D: -
size: -
length: 13
V: TRBV19
DNA: TGTGCCAGTAGTAAACTGGTGAACACTGAAGCTTTCTTT
CDR3: CASSKLVNTEAFF

J: TRBJ1-2
D: -
size: few
length: 13
V: TRBV10-3
DNA: TGTGCCATCAGTGTATCCCGAGGATATGGCTACACCTTC
CDR3: CAISVSRGYGYTF

J: TRBJ1-4
D: -
size: -
length: 14
V: TRBV5-1
DNA: TGCGCCAGCAGCTCCAGGGCCGAGAATGAAAAACTGTTTTTT
CDR3: CASSSRAENEKLFF

J: TRBJ1-2
D: -
size: -
length: 12
V: TRBV6-2/TRBV6-3
DNA: TGTGCCAGCAGTTCGGACGCTTATGGCTACACCTTC
CDR3: CASSSDAYGYTF